The text below deals with one T cell receptor (beta chain). What this receptor recognizes is not known. The sample originates from a study of monozygotic twins with inflammatory bowel disease (dated by TCRdb to the late 2010s). Background for the entire study: The full study comprised 28 monozygotic twin pairs: nine German pairs (four IBD-concordant, five IBD-discordant) and 19 IBD-discordant Danish pairs. Each individual had, on average, about 151 000 unique TCRalpha sequences and 181 000 unique TCRbeta sequences available for analysis. The search for disease-associated traits relied mainly on comparing, within discordant pairs, IBD patients with their genetically identical healthy co-twins.

From each donor, a roughly 2.7 ml peripheral blood sample was collected into PAXgene tubes and kept at -80 degrees C. Without T cell sorting, total RNA was isolated from whole blood using the PAXgene blood miRNA kit on an automated QIAcube. Peripheral blood from monozygotic twin pairs concordant or discordant for inflammatory bowel disease was subjected to deep TCRalpha and TCRbeta repertoire profiling with unique molecular barcoding. Smoking habits were recorded for all twin pairs, and individuals were classified as current, former or never smokers. Library construction relied on 5' RACE. The input for every TCR library was roughly 3,200 ng of total RNA. For each sample, cDNA was synthesized in eight separate reactions using SMARTScribe reverse transcriptase. During cDNA synthesis, template switching introduced unique molecular identifiers that contained a 6-nucleotide sample barcode. TCRalpha and TCRbeta cDNA was amplified in two nested PCRs of roughly 16 and 10 cycles, and bead purification was carried out after each PCR. Before amplification, cDNA was treated with uracil DNA-glycosylase and purified using the QIAquick PCR purification kit. In the second PCR, Illumina TruSeq-compatible adapters and sample-specific barcodes were added. Library quality and concentration were assessed using TapeStation and Qubit, and about 5 ng of each library was pooled. Sequencing of the pooled libraries was done on an Illumina HiSeq2500 single-index Rapid Run using custom sequencing primers and 2 x 100 bp reads. In the original analysis: MiGEC version 1.2.6 was used for UMI-based consensus assembly to correct PCR and sequencing errors. MiXCR version 2.1.1 handled V(D)J alignment, clonotype assembly and CDR3 extraction. Normalisation of gene usage, clonotype sharing and MAIT/NKT TCR abundance was achieved by analysing the top 1000, 10 000 and 20 000 clonotypes per sample. After downsampling to 27 000 UMIs, diversity was calculated as the inverse Simpson index using the vegan R package. Paired Mann-Whitney U tests were applied to discordant twin pairs, with Benjamini-Hochberg correction for multiple testing. TCRdb reprocessed the reads, reporting each CDR3 protein sequence once and no DNA. What appears here as the V and J calls and clone size reflects TCRdb's work, not the paper's. The sample table holds some 170,000 distinct CDR3 sequences. The ten largest clones add up to around 7.2% of the sample.

What the work shows at the level of the full study, not this receptor alone: Because patients were on differing immunosuppressive treatments, the repertoires may have picked up extra background noise and inter-individual variability. Compared with healthy twins, IBD patients shared fewer clonotypes with other individuals, and the difference was most pronounced in patients with signs of disease activity. TCRbeta repertoire diversity, by inverse Simpson index, was decreased in IBD patients compared with their healthy co-twins. The results gave no support for a single strong signal or clonotype linked to IBD. The analysis was unable to tell apart different T cell subtypes. Concordant and discordant twins showed no difference in repertoire similarity, possibly because of limited statistical power.

Taken from cysteine to phenylalanine, the CDR3 has 16 residues. Only the protein sequence is given. Sequences MNHEY (CDR1) and SVGAGI (CDR2) are obtained from the germline V gene. The clonotype originates from a human donor with ulcerative colitis or Crohn's disease, or a healthy co-twin of an affected twin (not recorded which). This sequence uses TRBV6-5 and TRBJ2-5; TCRdb selects TRBD2, and the lack of DNA leaves this call unchecked. Sample: blood. The CDR3 reads CASSYGASLSQETQYF.